This paragraph reports one T cell receptor beta chain. Its target is not known. The record originates from a study of shared clonotypes between healthy human individuals. About the research overall: The donor group consisted of a couple of women and a few men, aged 18 to 49.

Trimming shortened V by 5 bases and J by 1 base, and 14 bases separated the two germline ends. The CDR3 sequence is 15 residues long. CDR1 and CDR2 from the germline V gene are MNHEY and SMNVEV (reference sequence). As defined, naive CD8 cells were CD45RO-negative and positively selected for CCR7, with terminally differentiated effector memory CD45RA+ cells excluded. Each subset's genomic DNA was split evenly across several immunoSEQ plates. TCRdb keeps only in-frame clones here, not all; method: immunoSEQ multiplex PCR. The data hold about 2,200,000 clones, with around 93% observed a single time. Whole-study findings and limits: Clonotypes which were not shared had lower generation probabilities than clonotypes that all four donors shared. Sharing across a few donors was seen in 4% to 6.5% of naive CD4 clonotypes.

The rearrangement joins TRBV27 to TRBJ2-5; unclear D gene. Specimen: naive CD8+ T cells from PBMCs. The sequence derives from a man aged 18 to 30 in good health. Some clones in this sample may be carry-over from other donors' samples. The CDR3 loop is CASSPRLRLQETQYF. CDR3 coding DNA: TGTGCCAGCAGTCCACGACTGCGACTCCAAGAGACCCAGTACTTC.